The 22 T cell receptor beta chains in this list originate from one sample, sequenced in a study of T cells in Graves' hyperthyroidism and ophthalmopathy. RNA transcripts provided the source from which TCR beta CDR3 regions were amplified. TCR CDR3 underwent first-round RT-PCR with the HTBI primer set. MiXCR, applied by TCRdb to the multiplex PCR reads, yields one record per CDR3 protein. The data contain hundreds of thousands of distinct CDR3 sequences, 14% of them singletons. The sample taken for sequencing was blood. The source is a woman aged 25 to 39 with Graves' hyperthyroidism that later progressed to Graves' ophthalmopathy.

The V call is TRBV28, the J call TRBJ2-7; a weak D match, TRBD2 (5 bases). V was pared by 0 bases and J by 4 bases, with 16 bases between. The CDR3 length is 16 residues. The germline V gene has CDR1 MDHEN and CDR2 SYDVKM. CDR3 nucleotide sequence: TGTGCCAGCAGTTTATGGTCCAGCCCGGGGAAATACGAGCAGTACTTC. This translates into CASSLWSSPGKYEQYF.

The chain combines TRBV7-9 with TRBJ2-2, with 9 bases fitting TRBD1. The CDR3 extends over 15 amino acids. V was pared by 5 bases and J by 2 bases, with 3 bases of the junction left unmatched. Germline V lookup: CDR1 SEHNR, CDR2 FQNEAQ (reference sequence). The CDR3 region is CASSMTGGNTGELFF. DNA of the CDR3: TGTGCCAGCAGCATGACAGGGGGTAACACCGGGGAGCTGTTTTTT.

About this clonotype itself: A clone one base away is much larger, so this may be a read error. The rearrangement joins TRBV9 to TRBJ2-3; D gene unclear. There are 15 residues in the CDR3. Germline V gene lookup returns CDR1 SGDLS and CDR2 YYNGEE. CDR3 amino acids: CASNPGGYSTDTQDF. The CDR3 nucleotides read TGTGCCAGCAATCCAGGCGGCTACAGCACAGATACGCAGGATTTT.

This clonotype was seen a handful of times. This chain uses TRBV20-1 with TRBJ2-7, with TRBD2 matching 7 bases. The J segment lost 2 bases and the V segment lost 5 bases, leaving 9 bases of the junction unmatched. The CDR3 runs 14 residues. The germline gives CDR1 DFQATT, CDR2 SNEGSKA (reference sequence). The CDR3 nucleotides are TGCAGTGCTCCCCCGATTAGCGGGCCCTACGAGCAGTACTTC. Translating it yields CSAPPISGPYEQYF.

This clonotype was detected many times. The V call is TRBV6-5, the J call TRBJ1-6; 9 positions agree with TRBD1. The germline gives CDR1 MNHEY, CDR2 SVGAGI. J gave up 5 bases and V 2 bases, and 1 base lay outside the gene matches. The CDR3 contains 15 residues. The CDR3 sequence: CASSYDRGDNSPLHF. The CDR3 DNA reads as TGTGCCAGCAGTTACGACAGGGGGGATAATTCACCCCTCCACTTT.

The chain employs TRBV19 and TRBJ1-1, with D unresolved. The germline gives CDR1 LNHDA, CDR2 SQIVND (reference sequence). Trimming left V 7 bases short and J 1 base short, with 16 bases between. CDR3 length: 15 amino acids. The DNA of the CDR3 is TGTGCCAGTATTTCTCCCCCACCAGCGAACACTGAAGCTTTCTTT. Translated, it gives CASISPPPANTEAFF.

This clonotype was seen a handful of times. The genes are TRBV6-2 or TRBV6-3 and TRBJ1-5; tentatively, D is TRBD1 (6 bases). V lost 5 bases to trimming and J lost 2 bases, with 10 bases between them. The CDR3 is made up of 14 amino acids. Germline V gene lookup returns CDR1 MNHEY and CDR2 SVGEGT. The CDR3 nucleotides read TGTGCCAGCAGTGTGTACAGGGGCAATCAGCCCCAGCATTTT. This translates into CASSVYRGNQPQHF.

The chain has TRBV18 and TRBJ2-3; D not certain. The CDR3 length is 13 residues. Germline V gene data show CDR1 as KGHSH and CDR2 as LQKENI. V lost 0 bases to trimming and J lost 5 bases, with 6 bases between them. The CDR3 DNA reads as TGTGCCAGCTCACCACCGACGTTAGATACGCAGTATTTT. Residues: CASSPPTLDTQYF.

The chain uses TRBV14 and TRBJ2-4; D gene uncertain. The V gene's germline CDR1 is SGHDN and CDR2 FVKESK. The CDR3 spans 15 residues. With 5 bases removed from V and 0 bases from J, the gap between germline ends came to 11 bases. CDR3 sequence: CASSGIELAKNIQYF. The CDR3, as DNA: TGTGCCAGCAGCGGAATAGAACTAGCCAAAAACATTCAGTACTTC.

The table lists this clonotype with a few counts. This sequence joins TRBV25-1 and TRBJ2-3; D is perhaps TRBD2 (6 bases). Trimming removed 7 bases from V and 4 bases from J, with 6 bases in between. CDR1 and CDR2 from the germline V gene are MGHDK and SYGVNS. The CDR3 is 11 amino acids. CDR3 loop: CASTGADTQYF. The CDR3 DNA reads as TGTGCCAGCACGGGAGCAGATACGCAGTATTTT.

Many counts were recorded for this clonotype. The V gene is TRBV7-6, the J gene TRBJ2-1, with TRBD2 matching 7 bases. Losses at the gene ends were 3 bases for V and 5 bases for J; bases not matched to a gene: 10. CDR1 is SGHVS, CDR2 FNYEAQ, per germline. CDR3 size: 16 residues. CDR3 nucleotide sequence: TGTGCCAGCAGCTTTGCGGGAGAATATGCGCACAATGAGCAGTTCTTC. Translating gives CASSFAGEYAHNEQFF.

This clonotype was counted at least ten times. This chain connects TRBV7-2 to TRBJ2-7; 7 bases line up with TRBD1. Unmatched junction bases numbered 5, after V lost 4 bases and J lost 2 bases. This CDR3 comprises 14 residues. The germline gives CDR1 SGHTA, CDR2 FQGNSA. This CDR3 reads CASSSLTGTYEQYF. Here the CDR3 DNA reads TGTGCCAGCAGCTCCCTGACAGGGACCTACGAGCAGTACTTC.

This clonotype came up many times. This chain connects TRBV6-1 to TRBJ2-7; possibly TRBD2 for D (5 bases). The CDR3 loop spans 15 amino acids. Germline V lookup: CDR1 MNHNS, CDR2 SASEGT. V shed 3 bases and J shed 4 bases, with 16 bases lying between them. The CDR3 region has the DNA TGTGCCAGCAGTGACGAGAGGACTTCCCCGTACGAGCAGTACTTC. Encoded protein: CASSDERTSPYEQYF.

This clonotype was seen ten or more times. The chain employs TRBV24-1 and TRBJ2-2, with D possibly TRBD1 on 5 matching bases. The CDR3 length is 15 residues. Germline V lookup: CDR1 KGHDR, CDR2 SFDVKD. Trimming cost V 3 bases and J 2 bases, with 9 bases left between them. Here the CDR3 DNA reads TGTGCCACCAGTGATCCCGACAGAAACACCGGGGAGCTGTTTTTT. Its protein product is CATSDPDRNTGELFF.

There are a few counts of this clonotype. The chain is built from TRBV11-1 and TRBJ1-6; D gene uncertain. Germline V gene sequence: CDR1 SGHAT, CDR2 FQDESV (reference sequence). CDR3 length: 13 amino acids. The germline V and J ends were trimmed by 5 bases and 4 bases, with 6 bases remaining between them. The CDR3 sequence is CASSVTYNSPLHF. The CDR3 coding sequence is TGTGCCAGCAGCGTTACGTATAATTCACCCCTCCACTTT.

This clonotype has more than one count but fewer than ten. Sequence at one end of the junction differs from germline and may be a read error. CDR3 protein: CAWSPPYPTDTHYF. The CDR3 coding sequence is TGTGCCTGGAGTCCACCCTACCCCACAGATACGCACTATTTT. V and J are TRBV30 and TRBJ2-3; D unclear. Germline assignment: CDR1 GTSNPN and CDR2 SVGIG (reference sequence). The CDR3 runs 14 residues.

In this sample, this clonotype turned up many times. V usage is TRBV20-1 and J usage is TRBJ2-1, with 8 nucleotides matching TRBD2. V trimming: 0 bases; J trimming: 7 bases; junction bases outside the gene matches: 8. The CDR3 sequence is 15 residues long. From germline, CDR1 is DFQATT and CDR2 SNEGSKA (reference sequence). The CDR3 coding sequence is TGCAGTGCTAGAGATCCACTAGCGGAGGGGAATGAGCAGTTCTTC. Translating gives CSARDPLAEGNEQFF.

This clonotype has ten or more counts. The chain is built from TRBV18 and TRBJ1-5, with TRBD1 as a possible D gene (5 bases). Germline CDR1 KGHSH, CDR2 LQKENI. V dropped 4 bases and J dropped 0 bases, with 10 bases sitting between them. The CDR3 extends over 15 amino acids. CDR3 in DNA: TGTGCCAGCTCACGGGCAGGGTTTAGCAATCAGCCCCAGCATTTT. Translated, it gives CASSRAGFSNQPQHF.

There are a few counts of this clonotype. The V call is TRBV3-1, the J call TRBJ1-4; D might be TRBD1 (5 bases). Trimming removed 2 bases from V and 8 bases from J, with 12 bases in between. CDR1 and CDR2 from the germline V gene are LGHDT and YNNKEL (reference sequence). The CDR3 sequence is 14 residues long. CDR3 loop: CASSQRGGNEKLFF. The CDR3 coding sequence is TGTGCCAGCAGCCAACGGGGGGGTAACGAAAAACTGTTTTTT.

This clonotype has at least ten counts. The DNA of the CDR3 is TGTGCCACCAGTGTAGGGGACAGCAATCAGCCCCAGCATTTT. This encodes CATSVGDSNQPQHF. This sequence joins TRBV24-1 and TRBJ1-5; a weak D match, TRBD1 (5 bases). This CDR3 comprises 14 residues. The germline V gene encodes CDR1 KGHDR and CDR2 SFDVKD. The V gene lost 5 bases and the J gene lost 1 base, with 8 bases spanning the gap.

This clonotype was detected a few times. The rearrangement joins TRBV2 to TRBJ2-1; perhaps TRBD2 as D (5 bases). The CDR3 length is 14 residues. The V end was cut by 6 bases, the J end by 10 bases, with 19 bases between. Germline CDR1 reads SNHLY; CDR2 reads FYNNEI. CDR3: CASRARYREGEQFF. CDR3 bases: TGTGCCAGCAGGGCTAGATATCGGGAAGGAGAGCAGTTCTTC. The full variable domain, rest sourced from reference TRBV2 and TRBJ2-1, is EPEVTQTPSHQVTQMGQEVILRCVPISNHLYFYWYRQILGQKVEFLVSFYNNEISEKSEIFDDQFSVERPDGSNFTLKIRSTKLEDSAMYFCASRARYREGEQFFGPGTRLTVL.

This clonotype was detected many times. J is TRBJ2-4 and V is TRBV28, with no clear D. Looked up from germline, CDR1 is MDHEN and CDR2 is SYDVKM. V lost 7 bases and J 2 bases, leaving 12 bases between the germline ends. The CDR3 runs to 14 residues. The CDR3 sequence is CASTSELTKNIQYF. CDR3 sequence (DNA): TGTGCCAGCACCTCAGAGCTAACCAAAAACATTCAGTACTTC. The full variable domain, completed using reference TRBV28 and TRBJ2-4, is DVKVTQSSRYLVKRTGEKVFLECVQDMDHENMFWYRQDPGLGLRLIYFSYDVKMKEKGDIPEGYSVSREKKERFSLILESASTNQTSMYLCASTSELTKNIQYFGAGTRLSVL.